These 8 T cell receptor beta chains share one sample of origin, sequenced in a study of OX40 agonist ivuxolimab in advanced cancers. Repertoires were generated with immunoSEQ multiplex PCR, while TCRdb's copy carries only in-frame clones and drops some. The sample carries approximately 70,000 clones, roughly 80% recorded once. The sequencing here drew on CD4+ or CD8+ T cells sorted from blood, taken in a trial of the OX40 agonist ivuxolimab. The receptor set was obtained from an adult with an advanced solid tumor such as melanoma, head and neck, liver or kidney cancer.

In this sample, this clone turned up a few times. The chain combines TRBV6-4 with TRBJ2-2, with 11 bases matching TRBD2. This CDR3 is built from 15 residues. Germline CDR1 is MRHNA and CDR2 is SNTAGT. J lost 5 bases, V lost 4 bases, and 3 bases had no gene match. CDR3 in amino acids: CASSASGGTTGELFF. CDR3 nucleotides: TGTGCCAGCAGTGCTAGCGGGGGGACTACCGGGGAGCTGTTTTTT.

The chain joins TRBV29-1 to TRBJ2-1; no clear D. The CDR3 has 18 residues. Trimming shortened V by 5 bases and J by 4 bases, and 27 bases separated the two germline ends. Per the germline V gene, CDR1 is SQVTM and CDR2 is ANQGSEA. CDR3 coding DNA: TGCAGCGTTTCAGGCCCCACCTCGCAGAGGAGTTGGTACAATGAGCAGTTCTTC. Translation gives CSVSGPTSQRSWYNEQFF.

The chain combines TRBV28 with TRBJ2-1, with 8 bases aligning to TRBD2. The J segment lost 8 bases and the V segment lost 6 bases, leaving 18 bases of the junction unmatched. CDR3 length: 17 residues. Per germline, CDR1 MDHEN and CDR2 SYDVKM. The chain's CDR3 is CASRRAAGGLAADEQFF. CDR3 in DNA: TGTGCCAGCAGGCGGGCGGCGGGAGGACTAGCCGCTGATGAGCAGTTCTTC.

This rearrangement joins TRBV27 to TRBJ2-1; D gene uncertain. Trimming removed 0 bases at V and 10 bases at J, with 10 bases between. This CDR3 is built from 13 residues. Germline V gene sequence: CDR1 MNHEY, CDR2 SMNVEV (reference sequence). The CDR3 DNA reads as TGTGCCAGCAGTTTATCCGCCGAAAGGGAGCAGTTCTTC. It yields the protein CASSLSAEREQFF.

The J gene is TRBJ2-1, the V gene TRBV7-2, with 8 positions matching TRBD2. The germline V gene encodes CDR1 SGHTA and CDR2 FQGNSA. The CDR3 runs to 14 residues. Unmatched junction bases numbered 7, after V lost 4 bases and J lost 8 bases. CDR3: CASSSGLDVDEQFF. In DNA, the CDR3 is TGTGCCAGCAGCTCGGGACTAGATGTGGATGAGCAGTTCTTC.

J is TRBJ1-2 and V is TRBV5-6; TRBD1 might be the D (6 bases). Looked up from germline, CDR1 is SGHDT and CDR2 is YYEEEE. The CDR3 is made up of 16 amino acids. V gave up 2 bases and J gave up 7 bases, with 21 bases separating them. CDR3 DNA sequence: TGTGCCAGCAGCTTTACTCCGACAGGCACACACCCTGGCTACACCTTC. Translated: CASSFTPTGTHPGYTF.

This chain joins TRBV7-6 and TRBJ2-2; 7 bases map to TRBD1. This CDR3 has 17 residues. Germline loops: CDR1 SGHVS, CDR2 FNYEAQ. V lost 8 bases to trimming and J lost 0 bases; unmatched junction nucleotides: 12. CDR3 residues: CASGGQPDFANTGELFF. The CDR3 DNA sequence: TGTGCCAGCGGGGGACAGCCCGACTTCGCGAACACCGGGGAGCTGTTTTTT.

The chain links TRBV29-1 to TRBJ1-1; D unclear. Germline V gene sequence: CDR1 SQVTM, CDR2 ANQGSEA. The CDR3 sequence is 13 residues long. V was clipped by 5 bases and J by 5 bases, with 15 bases between them. The CDR3 nucleotides read TGCAGCGTTCGGTTTCGGGTTAGTACTGAAGCTTTCTTT. This encodes CSVRFRVSTEAFF.